This T cell receptor beta chain was profiled in a study of T cells in women clearing cervical HPV infection (dated by TCRdb to 2016 to 2018). Describing the broader study: Cases were about 25 women with histologically confirmed HPV16-related CIN3 or worse, including a couple of invasive cancers. Five blinded duplicates per group were added as quality controls, giving around 60 samples: 50 or so participants and some ten replicates. The controls were over 20 women whose single incident HPV16 infection cleared within 12 months with no development of precancer or cancer. Nested within Costa Rica's Guanacaste HPV Natural History Study, an exploratory proof-of-principle case-control study compared TCR repertoires across cervical HPV16 outcomes. The parent cohort enrolled under 11,000 women aged 18 or older in Guanacaste, Costa Rica, in about 1993 to 1994 and followed the women for about 7 years. Cases and controls were matched on age within five years and on year of sample collection. Median age was roughly 35 years in cases versus over 37 in controls, and baseline characteristics did not differ significantly. For cases, the median interval between lesion detection and blood sampling was roughly 140 days, with an interquartile range of about 85 to 210 days. Blood from cases was collected at the visit at which the lesion was first identified, whereas blood from controls was collected once infection was no longer detected. Because only a few women had HLA typing data, the possibility that HLA type acted as a confounder could not be ruled out.

Using the immunoSEQ assay, multiplex PCR amplified TCR beta CDR3 regions from an average of around 1.2 ug of genomic DNA per sample. Primer bias was corrected in the assay by using a complete synthetic TCR repertoire to establish an amplification baseline. Amplicons were sequenced on the Illumina platform. For the original study's pipeline: Sequence errors were corrected by clustering with frequency ratios and a modified nearest-neighbor algorithm, and the sequences were then analyzed in the immunoSEQ Analyzer using IMGT gene definitions. At each rarefaction depth, TCR richness and evenness were averaged over 20 rarefaction repeats, and samples with fewer sequences than the depth were excluded. Relative abundances of V, D and J genes were compared between groups using Wilcoxon rank sum tests, with FDR correction applied. An intraclass correlation of around 96% for TCR richness and an average of about 77% across 60 to 80 gene segments were obtained from the blinded duplicates. The table was pulled from immuneACCESS by TCRdb, which kept in-frame rearrangements only. Such tables lose some clones; where checked, under half of the loss comes from unresolved V genes, and the rest has no known cause. Clonal size and the V and J genes are those of that table, whereas D and trimming came from the DNA. The sample's records list over 20,000 clones. The top ten clones comprise around 3.5% of the sample.

Every participant had a single incident cervical HPV16 infection, and prevalent HPV16 infections were excluded. Cervical HPV DNA was detected with MY09/MY11 PCR, and genotyping was done by dot-blot hybridization. More than 14 mL of heparinized blood was centrifuged, after which the buffy coat was aliquoted, frozen at -30 degrees C, and then stored at -80 degrees C. QIAGEN kits were used to extract genomic DNA from the buffy coat specimens. The CDR3 numbers 15 residues from cysteine through phenylalanine. Of the CDR3's DNA, 36 bases were read; they are in frame from base 1. As encoded in the germline V gene, CDR1 is MNHEY while CDR2 is SVGEGT. V loses 7 bases of germline sequence and J loses 4 bases, and the interval between the two ends is 20 bases. For this clone: This receptor's antigen is unknown. With the read ending 3 residues before the CDR3 end, the germline J gene is used to fill in that end.

Broad study findings and their caveats: Significantly higher TCR repertoire richness was observed in CIN3+ cases than in controls across sequencing depths, whereas no difference in evenness was found. Because of the cross-sectional design, the study could not determine whether the associations came before infection or resulted from infection, and neither effector/memory subsets nor HPV-specific T cells were isolated. Because the number of T cells per sample was unknown, the richness differences could reflect varying T-cell content rather than repertoire biology. By combining richness with V gene abundances, random forest classifiers separated cases from controls with an estimated AUC of roughly 0.8. Cases had lower TRBV6-7 relative abundance than controls (about 0.1% versus 0.15%; Bonferroni P = 0.0008).

The sequence joins TRBV6-2 or TRBV6-3 to TRBJ2-7; D gene: possibly TRBD2, on 6 matching bases. This TCR derives from a woman between 18 and 70 years old with a cervical HPV16 infection that either progressed to CIN3+ or cleared (not recorded which). The sequenced sample was blood buffy coat. CDR3 loop: CASTITEGQLYEQYF. CDR3 bases read: TGTGCCAGCACCATAACGGAGGGGCAGTTGTACGAG.